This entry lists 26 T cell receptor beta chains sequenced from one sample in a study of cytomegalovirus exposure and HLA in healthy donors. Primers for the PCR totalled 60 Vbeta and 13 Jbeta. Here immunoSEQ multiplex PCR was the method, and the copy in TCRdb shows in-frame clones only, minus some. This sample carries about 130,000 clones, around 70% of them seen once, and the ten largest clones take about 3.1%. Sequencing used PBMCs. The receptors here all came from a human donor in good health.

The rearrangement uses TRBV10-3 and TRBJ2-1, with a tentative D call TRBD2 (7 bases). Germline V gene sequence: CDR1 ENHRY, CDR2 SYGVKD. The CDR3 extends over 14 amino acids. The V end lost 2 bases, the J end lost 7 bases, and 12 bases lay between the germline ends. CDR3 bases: TGTGCCATCAGTGAGGGAGGGGGGGTTAATGAGCAGTTCTTC. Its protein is CAISEGGGVNEQFF.

CDR3: CASSLDVGRAGSEQFF. CDR3 bases: TGTGCCAGCAGCTTGGATGTCGGCAGGGCGGGGTCTGAGCAGTTCTTC. The gene calls are TRBV5-8 and TRBJ2-1; a weak D match, TRBD2 (6 bases). V lost 0 bases to trimming and J lost 9 bases, with 19 bases between them. Germline values: CDR1 SGHTS, CDR2 YDEGEE. The CDR3 totals 16 residues.

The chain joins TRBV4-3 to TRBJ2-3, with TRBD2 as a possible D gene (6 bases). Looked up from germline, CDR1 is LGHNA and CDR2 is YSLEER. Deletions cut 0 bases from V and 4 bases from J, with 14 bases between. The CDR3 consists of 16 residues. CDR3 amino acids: CASSQDRRRASDTQYF. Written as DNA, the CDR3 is TGCGCCAGCAGCCAAGATCGTAGGAGGGCCTCAGATACGCAGTATTTT.

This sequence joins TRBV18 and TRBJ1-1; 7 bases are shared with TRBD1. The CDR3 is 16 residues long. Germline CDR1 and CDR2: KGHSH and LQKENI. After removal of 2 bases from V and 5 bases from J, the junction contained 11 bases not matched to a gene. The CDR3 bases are TGTGCCAGCTCACCAGAACCTACAGGGGTTTTGACTGAAGCTTTCTTT. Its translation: CASSPEPTGVLTEAFF.

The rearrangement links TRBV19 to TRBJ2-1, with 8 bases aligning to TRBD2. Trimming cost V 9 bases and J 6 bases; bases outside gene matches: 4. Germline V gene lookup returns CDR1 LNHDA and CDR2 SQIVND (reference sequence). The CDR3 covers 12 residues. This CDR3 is CASASGGNEQFF. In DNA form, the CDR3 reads TGTGCCAGCGCGAGCGGGGGCAATGAGCAGTTCTTC.

The CDR3 spells CASSFQTGIAEAFF. The CDR3 nucleotides read TGTGCCAGCAGCTTTCAGACAGGGATCGCTGAAGCTTTCTTT. The genes are TRBV7-3 and TRBJ1-1; TRBD1 aligns across 7 bases. The CDR3 loop spans 14 amino acids. Germline-derived CDR1 and CDR2 are SGHTA and FQGTGA. With 3 bases clipped from V and 6 bases from J, the junction kept 7 bases outside the gene matches.

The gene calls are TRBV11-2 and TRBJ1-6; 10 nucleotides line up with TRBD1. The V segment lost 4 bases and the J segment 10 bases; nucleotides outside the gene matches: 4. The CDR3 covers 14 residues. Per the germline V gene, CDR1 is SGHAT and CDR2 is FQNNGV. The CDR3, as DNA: TGTGCCAGCAGCTCCGGGACAGGGGAATCACCCCTCCACTTT. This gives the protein CASSSGTGESPLHF. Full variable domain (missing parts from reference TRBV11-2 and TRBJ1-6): EAGVAQSPRYKIIEKRQSVAFWCNPISGHATLYWYQQILGQGPKLLIQFQNNGVVDDSQLPKDRFSAERLKGVDSTLKIQPAKLEDSAVYLCASSSGTGESPLHFGNGTRLTVT.

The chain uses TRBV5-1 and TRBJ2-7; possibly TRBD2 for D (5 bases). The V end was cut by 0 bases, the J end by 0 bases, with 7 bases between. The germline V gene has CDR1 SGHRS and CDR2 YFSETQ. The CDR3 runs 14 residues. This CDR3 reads CASSLDGSSYEQYF. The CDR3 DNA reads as TGCGCCAGCAGCTTGGATGGGAGCTCCTACGAGCAGTACTTC.

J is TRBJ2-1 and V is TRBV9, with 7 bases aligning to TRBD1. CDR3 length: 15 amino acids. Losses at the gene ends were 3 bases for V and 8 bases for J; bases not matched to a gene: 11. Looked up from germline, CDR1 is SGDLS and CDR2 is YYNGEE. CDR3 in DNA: TGTGCCAGCAGCGCACGCAGACAGGGTAAAGATGAGCAGTTCTTC. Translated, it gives CASSARRQGKDEQFF.

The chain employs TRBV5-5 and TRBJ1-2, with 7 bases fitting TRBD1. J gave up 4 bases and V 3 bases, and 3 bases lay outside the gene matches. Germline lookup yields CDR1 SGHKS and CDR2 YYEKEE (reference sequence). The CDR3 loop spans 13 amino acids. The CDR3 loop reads CASSSTGAYGYTF. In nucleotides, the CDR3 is TGTGCCAGCAGCTCTACAGGGGCCTATGGCTACACCTTC.

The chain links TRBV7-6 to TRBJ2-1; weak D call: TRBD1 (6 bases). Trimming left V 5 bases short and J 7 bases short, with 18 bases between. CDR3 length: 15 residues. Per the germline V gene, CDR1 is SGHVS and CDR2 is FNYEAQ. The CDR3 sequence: CASSRGSPITNEQFF. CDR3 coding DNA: TGTGCCAGCAGCAGGGGGAGCCCAATTACAAATGAGCAGTTCTTC.

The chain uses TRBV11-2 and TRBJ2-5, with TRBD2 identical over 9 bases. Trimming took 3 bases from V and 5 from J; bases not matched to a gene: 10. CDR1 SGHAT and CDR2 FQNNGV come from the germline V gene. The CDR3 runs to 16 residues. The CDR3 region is CASSFGGGGAGETQYF. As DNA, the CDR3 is TGTGCCAGCAGCTTCGGAGGCGGGGGGGCCGGGGAGACCCAGTACTTC.

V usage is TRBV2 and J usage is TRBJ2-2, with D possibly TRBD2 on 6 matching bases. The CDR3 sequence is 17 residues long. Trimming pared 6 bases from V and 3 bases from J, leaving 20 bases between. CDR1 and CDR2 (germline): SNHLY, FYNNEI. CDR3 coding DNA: TGTGCCAGCAGCGACGGGAGTTGGGGGGACCACACCGGGGAGCTGTTTTTT. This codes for CASSDGSWGDHTGELFF.

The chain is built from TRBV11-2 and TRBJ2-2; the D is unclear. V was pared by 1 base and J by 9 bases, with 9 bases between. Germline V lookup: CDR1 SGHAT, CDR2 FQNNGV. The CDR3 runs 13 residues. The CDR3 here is CASSLGELRELFF. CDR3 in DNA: TGTGCCAGCAGCTTAGGCGAGCTCCGGGAGCTGTTTTTT.

The CDR3, as DNA: TGTGCCAGCTCAGTCCCTAGCGGGGGCACAGATACGCAGTATTTT. Protein sequence: CASSVPSGGTDTQYF. The J gene is TRBJ2-3, the V gene TRBV18, with 9 positions matching TRBD2. Losses at the gene ends were 5 bases for V and 1 base for J; bases not matched to a gene: 4. This CDR3 is 15 amino acids long. Germline CDR1 reads KGHSH; CDR2 reads LQKENI.

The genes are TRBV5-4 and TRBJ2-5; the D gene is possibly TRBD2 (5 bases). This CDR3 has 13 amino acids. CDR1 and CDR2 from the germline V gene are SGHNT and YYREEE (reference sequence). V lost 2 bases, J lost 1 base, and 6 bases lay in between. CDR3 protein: CASSFRGQETQYF. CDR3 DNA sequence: TGTGCCAGCAGCTTCCGGGGCCAAGAGACCCAGTACTTC.

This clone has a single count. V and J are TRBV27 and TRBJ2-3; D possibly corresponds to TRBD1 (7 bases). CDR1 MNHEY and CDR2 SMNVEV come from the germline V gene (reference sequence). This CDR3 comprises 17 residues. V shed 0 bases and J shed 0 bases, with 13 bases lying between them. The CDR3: CASSLSAGGTSTDTQYF. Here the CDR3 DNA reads TGTGCCAGCAGTTTATCGGCAGGGGGGACTAGCACAGATACGCAGTATTTT.

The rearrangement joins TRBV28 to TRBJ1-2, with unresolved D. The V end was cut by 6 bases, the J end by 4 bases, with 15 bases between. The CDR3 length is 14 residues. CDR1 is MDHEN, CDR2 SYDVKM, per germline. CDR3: CASSLRGVSYGYTF. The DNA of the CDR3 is TGTGCCAGCAGCTTACGGGGAGTCAGCTATGGCTACACCTTC.

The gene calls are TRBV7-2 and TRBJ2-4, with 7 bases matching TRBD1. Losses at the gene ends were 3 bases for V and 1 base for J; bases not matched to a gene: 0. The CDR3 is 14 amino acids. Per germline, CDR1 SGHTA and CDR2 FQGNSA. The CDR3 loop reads CASSLTGAKNIQYF. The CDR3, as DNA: TGTGCCAGCAGCTTGACAGGGGCCAAAAACATTCAGTACTTC.

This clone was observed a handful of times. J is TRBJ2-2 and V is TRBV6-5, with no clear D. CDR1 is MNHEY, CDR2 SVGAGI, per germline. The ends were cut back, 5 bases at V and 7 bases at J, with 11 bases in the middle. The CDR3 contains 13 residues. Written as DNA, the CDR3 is TGTGCCAGCAGTCCTAACCTAGGCGGGGAGCTGTTTTTT. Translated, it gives CASSPNLGGELFF.

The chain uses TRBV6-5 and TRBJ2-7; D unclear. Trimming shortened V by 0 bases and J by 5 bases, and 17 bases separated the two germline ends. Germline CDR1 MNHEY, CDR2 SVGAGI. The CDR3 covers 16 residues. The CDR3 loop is CASSYSGWSAADEQYF. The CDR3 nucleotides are TGTGCCAGCAGTTACTCCGGGTGGTCGGCAGCTGACGAGCAGTACTTC.

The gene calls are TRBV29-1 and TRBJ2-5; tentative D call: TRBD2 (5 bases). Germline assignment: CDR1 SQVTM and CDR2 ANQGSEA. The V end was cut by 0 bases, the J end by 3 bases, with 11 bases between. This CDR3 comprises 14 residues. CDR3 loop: CSVEDGAVKETQYF. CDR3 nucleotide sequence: TGCAGCGTTGAAGATGGAGCGGTAAAAGAGACCCAGTACTTC.

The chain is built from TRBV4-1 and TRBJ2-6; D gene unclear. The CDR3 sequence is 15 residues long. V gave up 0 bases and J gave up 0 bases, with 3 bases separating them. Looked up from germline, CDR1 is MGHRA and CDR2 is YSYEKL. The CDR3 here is CASSQDGSGANVLTF. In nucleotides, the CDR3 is TGCGCCAGCAGCCAAGACGGCTCTGGGGCCAACGTCCTGACTTTC.

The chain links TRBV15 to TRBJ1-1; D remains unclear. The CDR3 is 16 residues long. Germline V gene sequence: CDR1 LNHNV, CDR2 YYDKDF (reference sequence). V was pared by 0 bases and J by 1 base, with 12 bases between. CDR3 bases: TGTGCCACCAGCAGAGATCGTACGGTCACGAACACTGAAGCTTTCTTT. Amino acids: CATSRDRTVTNTEAFF.

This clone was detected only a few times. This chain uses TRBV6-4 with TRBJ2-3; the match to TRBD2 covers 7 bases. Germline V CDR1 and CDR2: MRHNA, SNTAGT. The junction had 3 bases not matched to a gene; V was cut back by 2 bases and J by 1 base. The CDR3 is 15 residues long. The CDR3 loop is CASSDSRGGTDTQYF. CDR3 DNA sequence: TGTGCCAGCAGTGACAGCCGGGGGGGCACAGATACGCAGTATTTT.

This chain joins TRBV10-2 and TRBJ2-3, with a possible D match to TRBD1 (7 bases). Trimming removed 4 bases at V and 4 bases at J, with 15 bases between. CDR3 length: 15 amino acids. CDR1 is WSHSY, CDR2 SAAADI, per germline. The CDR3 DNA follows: TGCGCCAGCAGTGGACAGGGACTGGGGGCAGATACGCAGTATTTT. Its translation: CASSGQGLGADTQYF.